Below are 10 T cell receptor beta chains sequenced from a single sample in a study of T cell responses to AZD1222 COVID-19 vaccine. Some clones are missing from TCRdb's copy, which holds only in-frame ones; the method was immunoSEQ multiplex PCR. Seen here are over 150,000 clones, 90% to 95% observed once, and the top ten hold around 1%. The sample here was peripheral blood, taken 28 days after the second dose of the MenACWY control vaccine. These receptors all stem from an adult who received the MenACWY meningococcal vaccine as a control.

The CDR3 DNA reads TGTGCCAGCAGCCCGGAGGGGAGAAACACCGGGGAGCTGTTTTTT. It is translated as CASSPEGRNTGELFF. The chain has TRBV7-9 and TRBJ2-2, with TRBD2 as a possible D gene (6 bases). The CDR3 runs to 15 residues. Between the trimmed V and J ends, which lost 5 bases and 2 bases, there was a span of 12 bases. CDR1 and CDR2 (germline): SEHNR, FQNEAQ (reference sequence).

V is TRBV29-1 and J is TRBJ2-1; perhaps TRBD2 as D (5 bases). Germline CDR1 SQVTM, CDR2 ANQGSEA. Trimming took 5 bases from V and 9 from J, leaving 11 bases between them. CDR3 length: 11 residues. The CDR3 bases are TGCAGCGTTTGGGGAGATGGTGAGCAGTTCTTC. Protein product: CSVWGDGEQFF.

V and J are TRBV6-1 and TRBJ1-2; the match to TRBD1 covers 7 bases. Germline-derived CDR1 and CDR2 are MNHNS and SASEGT. This CDR3 is built from 14 residues. V gave up 3 bases and J gave up 0 bases; unmatched junction bases: 1. CDR3 sequence: CASSEGQTNYGYTF. The CDR3 nucleotides are TGTGCCAGCAGTGAGGGACAGACTAACTATGGCTACACCTTC.

DNA of the CDR3: TGTGCCAGCAGCCCCCGCGGGCTCGGAAACACCATATATTTT. Translated, it gives CASSPRGLGNTIYF. V is TRBV7-8 and J is TRBJ1-3; no firm D call. Germline values: CDR1 SGHVS, CDR2 FQNEAQ. Between the trimmed V and J ends, which lost 5 bases and 4 bases, there was a span of 12 bases. The length of the CDR3 is 14 residues.

The V and J genes are TRBV2 and TRBJ2-7; D remains ambiguous. V was shortened by 7 bases and J by 1 base, with 8 bases between the two germline ends. Germline loops: CDR1 SNHLY, CDR2 FYNNEI. This CDR3 spans 12 amino acids. CDR3 protein: CASTKDSYEQYF. The CDR3 DNA follows: TGTGCCAGCACCAAAGATTCCTACGAGCAGTACTTC.

The rearrangement uses TRBV4-3 and TRBJ1-1; D uncertain. V was pared by 1 base and J by 1 base, with 7 bases between. The CDR3 loop spans 14 amino acids. CDR1 LGHNA and CDR2 YSLEER come from the germline V gene. The chain's CDR3 is CASSQVKGNTEAFF. In DNA form, the CDR3 reads TGCGCCAGCAGCCAAGTCAAGGGGAACACTGAAGCTTTCTTT.

V usage is TRBV5-1 and J usage is TRBJ1-1; D might be TRBD1 (5 bases). The CDR3 has 15 residues. Germline V gene sequence: CDR1 SGHRS, CDR2 YFSETQ. V gave up 0 bases and J gave up 5 bases, with 14 bases separating them. The DNA for the CDR3 is TGCGCCAGCAGCTTGGGTACACCTCGGGGGACTGAAGCTTTCTTT. This gives the protein CASSLGTPRGTEAFF.

The chain joins TRBV6-2 or TRBV6-3 to TRBJ2-2; the D gene is possibly TRBD2 (6 bases). Germline V gives CDR1 MNHEY, CDR2 SVGEGT. CDR3 length: 16 residues. V was cut by 4 bases and J by 6 bases, with 18 bases left in between. CDR3 DNA: TGTGCCAGCAGTTCCCCCTTGGGGGGAGGAGCCGGGGAGCTGTTTTTT. Amino acid sequence: CASSSPLGGGAGELFF.

The DNA of the CDR3 is TGCGCCAGCAGCCAAGAAGGTGGGCTTACCAGCACAGATACGCAGTATTTT. Translated, it gives CASSQEGGLTSTDTQYF. J is TRBJ2-3 and V is TRBV4-3; unclear D gene. The germline CDR1 and CDR2 sequences are LGHNA and YSLEER. V was pared by 0 bases and J by 0 bases, with 13 bases between. The CDR3 has 17 residues.

The chain uses TRBV19 and TRBJ1-4; D gene uncertain. The CDR3 consists of 12 residues. V was cut by 4 bases and J by 10 bases, with 10 bases left in between. The germline gives CDR1 LNHDA, CDR2 SQIVND (reference sequence). The CDR3 sequence: CASSTQPLKLFF. CDR3 DNA: TGTGCCAGTAGTACACAACCTTTAAAACTGTTTTTT.